This T cell receptor beta chain is drawn from a study of control samples from healthy donors and cancer patients (TCRdb year 2020). V is shortened by 6 bases, J by 9 bases, and the region joining them spans 9 bases. Its CDR3 holds 12 amino acids, cysteine through phenylalanine. Solely the CDR3 DNA is kept, with 36 bases framed from the first base. The germline V gene yields SNHLY for CDR1 and FYNNEI for CDR2. To prepare the library, the immunoSEQ multiplex PCR assay was applied. Imported from immuneACCESS, the table was reduced by TCRdb to in-frame sequences with V and J called. These copies leave out some clones; in studies compared against another copy, an unresolved V gene accounts for under half, and the cause of the remainder is not known. Present in this sample are about 200,000 clones, roughly nine tenths of which were seen just once. The ten largest clones add up to 1.8% of the sample. Worth noting for this clone: This clone's antigen is unknown. Base qualities were left out, and no much larger clone turns up one base away.

The source is a young man in good health. The specimen was blood. Recombination joined TRBV2 with TRBJ1-6; TRBD1 is a possible D gene, resting on 6 matching bases. The encoded CDR3 is CASSKGGSPLHF. The DNA sequence is given as TGTGCCAGCAGCAAAGGGGGTTCACCCCTCCACTTT.